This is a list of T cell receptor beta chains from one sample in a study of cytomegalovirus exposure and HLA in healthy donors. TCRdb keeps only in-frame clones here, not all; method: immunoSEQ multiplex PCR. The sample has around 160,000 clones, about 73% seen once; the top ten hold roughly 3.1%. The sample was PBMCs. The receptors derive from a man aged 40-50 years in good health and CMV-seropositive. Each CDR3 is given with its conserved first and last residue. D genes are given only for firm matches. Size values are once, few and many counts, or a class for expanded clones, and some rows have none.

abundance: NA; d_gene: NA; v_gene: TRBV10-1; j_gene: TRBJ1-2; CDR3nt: TGCGCCAGCAGTGAGCTTTGTCGCCAGGAAACATCTAACTATGGCTACACCTTC; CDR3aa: CASSELCRQETSNYGYTF
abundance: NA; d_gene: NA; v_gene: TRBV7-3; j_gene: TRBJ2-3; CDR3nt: TGTGCCAGCTCTCAGATGGGGGGAATCACAGATACGCAGTATTTT; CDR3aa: CASSQMGGITDTQYF
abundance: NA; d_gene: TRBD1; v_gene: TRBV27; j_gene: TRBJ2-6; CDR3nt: TGTGCCAGCAGTTTGGCAGGGGGCGCTTATGGGGCCAACGTCCTGACTTTC; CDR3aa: CASSLAGGAYGANVLTF
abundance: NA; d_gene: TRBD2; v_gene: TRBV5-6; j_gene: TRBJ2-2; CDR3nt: TGTGCCAGCAGCCAGACGACACTAGCGGGAGAAAGGTCCGGGGAGCTGTTTTTT; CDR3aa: CASSQTTLAGERSGELFF
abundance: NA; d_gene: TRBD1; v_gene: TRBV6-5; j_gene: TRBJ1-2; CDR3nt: TGTGCCAGCAGTTACTCCGGGACAGCTAACTATGGCTACACCTTC; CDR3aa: CASSYSGTANYGYTF
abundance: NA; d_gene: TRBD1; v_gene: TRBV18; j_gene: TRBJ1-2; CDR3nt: TGTGCCAGCTCATCGGACAGGGTTCGCTATGGCTACACCTTC; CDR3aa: CASSSDRVRYGYTF
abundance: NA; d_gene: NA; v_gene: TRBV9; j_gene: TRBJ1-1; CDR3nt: TGTGCCAGCAGCTCGGGTCCCGAACGGGAAGCTTTCTTT; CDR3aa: CASSSGPEREAFF
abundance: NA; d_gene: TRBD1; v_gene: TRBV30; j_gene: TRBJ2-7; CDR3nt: TGTGCCTGGAGTACAGGGACAGGGCCCTACGAGCAGTACTTC; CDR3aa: CAWSTGTGPYEQYF
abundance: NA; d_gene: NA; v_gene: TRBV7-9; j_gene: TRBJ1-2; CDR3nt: TGTTCCAGCAGCTTCCCGATGACAGTCCCTAACTATGGCTACACCTTC; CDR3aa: CSSSFPMTVPNYGYTF
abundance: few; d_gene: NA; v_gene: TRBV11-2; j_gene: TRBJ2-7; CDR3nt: TGTGCCAGCAGCCAGCACGGGTCAGCTATCGAGCAGTACTTC; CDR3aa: CASSQHGSAIEQYF
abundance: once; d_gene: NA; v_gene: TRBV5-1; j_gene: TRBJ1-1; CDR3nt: TGCGCCAGCAGCTTGGAAGGAGGGCTGAACACTGAAGCTTTCTTT; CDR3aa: CASSLEGGLNTEAFF
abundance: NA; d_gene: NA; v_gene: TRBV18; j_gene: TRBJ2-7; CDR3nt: TGTGCCAGCTCACCAGGAGAACAAGACTACGAGCAGTACTTC; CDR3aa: CASSPGEQDYEQYF
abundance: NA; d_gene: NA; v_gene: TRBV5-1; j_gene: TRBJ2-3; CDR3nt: TGCGCCAGCAGCTTGTCTGGCACAGATACGCAGTATTTT; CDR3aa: CASSLSGTDTQYF
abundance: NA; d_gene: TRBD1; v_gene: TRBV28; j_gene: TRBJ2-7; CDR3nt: TGTGCCAGCAGTTCAACCGGGACAGGGTTTTACGAGCAGTACTTC; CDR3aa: CASSSTGTGFYEQYF
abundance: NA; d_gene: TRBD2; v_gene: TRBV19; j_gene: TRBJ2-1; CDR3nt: TGTGCCAGTGATAGCGGGGCCCGGGGGCAGTTCTTC; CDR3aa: CASDSGARGQFF
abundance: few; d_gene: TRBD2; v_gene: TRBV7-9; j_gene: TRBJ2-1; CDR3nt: TGTTCCAGCAGCTCGCCCGGGACTATCCTCTACAATGAGCAGTTCTTC; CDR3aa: CSSSSPGTILYNEQFF
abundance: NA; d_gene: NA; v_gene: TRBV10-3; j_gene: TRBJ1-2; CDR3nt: TGTGCCATCAGTGGACATCTCGGGGACTATGGCTACACCTTC; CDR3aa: CAISGHLGDYGYTF
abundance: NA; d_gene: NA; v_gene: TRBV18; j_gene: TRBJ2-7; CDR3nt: TGTGCCAGCTCCGTGACGGGAATGGTCGAGCAGTACTTC; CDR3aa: CASSVTGMVEQYF
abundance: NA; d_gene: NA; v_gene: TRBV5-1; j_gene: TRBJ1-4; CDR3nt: TGCGCCAGCAGCTACGGGGAAACTAATGAAAAACTGTTTTTT; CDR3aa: CASSYGETNEKLFF
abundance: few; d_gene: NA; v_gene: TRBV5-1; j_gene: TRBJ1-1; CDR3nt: TGCGCCAGCAGCTTAATCTGGGGGGGGAATACCATGAACACTGAAGCTTTCTTT; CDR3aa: CASSLIWGGNTMNTEAFF
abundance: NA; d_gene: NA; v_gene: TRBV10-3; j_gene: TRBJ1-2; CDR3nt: TGTGCCATCAGTGGAGAGGGAGGGAACTATGGCTACACCTTC; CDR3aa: CAISGEGGNYGYTF
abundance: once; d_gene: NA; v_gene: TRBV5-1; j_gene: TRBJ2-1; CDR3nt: TGCGCCAGCAGTGAGGGCCGGGGATCCTACAATGAGCAGTTCTTC; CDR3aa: CASSEGRGSYNEQFF
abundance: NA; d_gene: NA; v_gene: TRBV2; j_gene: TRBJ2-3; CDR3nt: TGTGCCAGCATAAGGGAGACAGATACGCAGTATTTT; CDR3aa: CASIRETDTQYF
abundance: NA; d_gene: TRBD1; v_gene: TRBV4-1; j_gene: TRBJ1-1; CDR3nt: TGCGCCAGCAGCAGGGGGGCAGGGGGCTCCAACACTGAAGCTTTCTTT; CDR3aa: CASSRGAGGSNTEAFF
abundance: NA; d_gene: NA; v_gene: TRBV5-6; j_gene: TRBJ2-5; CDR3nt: TGTGCCAGCAGCTTGAGCGAGACCCAGTACTTC; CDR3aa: CASSLSETQYF
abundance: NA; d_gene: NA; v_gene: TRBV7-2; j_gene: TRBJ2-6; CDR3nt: TGTGCCAGCAGCCCAAGGGGGTCTGGGGCCAACGTCCTGACTTTC; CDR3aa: CASSPRGSGANVLTF
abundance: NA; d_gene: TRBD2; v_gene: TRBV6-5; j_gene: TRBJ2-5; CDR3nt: TGTGCCAGCCTAAAGCGGGGACAAGAGACCCAGTACTTC; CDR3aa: CASLKRGQETQYF
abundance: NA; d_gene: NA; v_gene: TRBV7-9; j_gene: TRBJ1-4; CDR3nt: TGTGCCAGCAGCTTATCGACAGGACCCAGGAGATTAACTAATGAAAAACTGTTTTTT; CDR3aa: CASSLSTGPRRLTNEKLFF
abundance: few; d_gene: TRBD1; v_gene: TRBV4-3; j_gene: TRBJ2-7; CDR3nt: TGCGCCAGCAGCCCCTCAGGGGGCGAGCAGTACTTC; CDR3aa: CASSPSGGEQYF
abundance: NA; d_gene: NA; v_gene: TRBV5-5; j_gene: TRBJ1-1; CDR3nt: TGTGCCAGCAGCTCCGGGACACCAATCGAGAACACTGAAGCTTTCTTT; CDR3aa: CASSSGTPIENTEAFF
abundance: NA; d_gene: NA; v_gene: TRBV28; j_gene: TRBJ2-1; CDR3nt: TGTGCCAGCAGTTTTATCTCCGGGTTTGGTTACAATGAGCAGTTCTTC; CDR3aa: CASSFISGFGYNEQFF
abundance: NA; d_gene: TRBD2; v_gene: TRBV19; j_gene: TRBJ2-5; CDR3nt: TGTGCCAGTAGTATCGTATCCCGGACTAGCGGGAGATGGGCCCCCCAAGAGACCCAGTACTTC; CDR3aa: CASSIVSRTSGRWAPQETQYF
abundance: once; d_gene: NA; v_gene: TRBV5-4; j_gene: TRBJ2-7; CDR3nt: TGTGCCAGCGGCACAGCGGATTCCTACGAGCAGTACTTC; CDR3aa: CASGTADSYEQYF
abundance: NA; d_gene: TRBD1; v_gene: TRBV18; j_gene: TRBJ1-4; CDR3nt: TGTGCCAGCTCACCGCCGGGACAGGCAAATGAAAAACTGTTTTTT; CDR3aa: CASSPPGQANEKLFF
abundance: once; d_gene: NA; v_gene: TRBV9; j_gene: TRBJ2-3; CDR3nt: TGTGCCAGCAGCCTTCGCGGGAATCCCACAGATACGCAGTATTTT; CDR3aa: CASSLRGNPTDTQYF
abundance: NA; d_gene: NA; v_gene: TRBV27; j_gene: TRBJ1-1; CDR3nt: TGTGCCAGCAGTGGCTATTCGGAGGGACCTGAAGCTTTCTTT; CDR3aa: CASSGYSEGPEAFF
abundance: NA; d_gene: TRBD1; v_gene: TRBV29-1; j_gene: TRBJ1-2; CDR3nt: TGCAGCGTTATCAGGGGGCCCAACTATGGCTACACCTTC; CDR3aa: CSVIRGPNYGYTF
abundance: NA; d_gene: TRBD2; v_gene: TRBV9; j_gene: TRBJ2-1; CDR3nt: TGTGCCAGCAGCGTAGGGGGGGGCTACAATGAGCAGTTCTTC; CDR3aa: CASSVGGGYNEQFF
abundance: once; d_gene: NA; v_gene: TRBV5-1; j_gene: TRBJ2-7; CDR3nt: TGCGCCAGCAGCCCCAACTCCCAGTTGGGCGAGCAGTACTTC; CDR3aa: CASSPNSQLGEQYF
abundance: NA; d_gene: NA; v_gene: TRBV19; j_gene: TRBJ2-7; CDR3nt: TGTGCCAGTAGTATAAACAGGGCATCCGAGCAGTACTTC; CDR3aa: CASSINRASEQYF
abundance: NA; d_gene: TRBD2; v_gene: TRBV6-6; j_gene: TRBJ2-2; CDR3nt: TGTGCCAGCAGTTTGCTGACTAGCGGGAGTGGGGAGCTGTTTTTT; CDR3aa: CASSLLTSGSGELFF
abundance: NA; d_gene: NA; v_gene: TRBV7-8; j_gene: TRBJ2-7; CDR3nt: TGTGCCAGCAGCTTAGAGCCAGGGGTTCCCCACTTC; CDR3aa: CASSLEPGVPHF
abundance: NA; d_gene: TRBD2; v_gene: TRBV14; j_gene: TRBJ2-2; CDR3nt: TGTGCCAGCAGCCAAGGGTCCCTAGCGGGAGGTTTGACCGGGGAGCTGTTTTTT; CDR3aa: CASSQGSLAGGLTGELFF
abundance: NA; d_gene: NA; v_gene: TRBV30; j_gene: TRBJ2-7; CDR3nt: TGTGCCTGGAGGGCAACGGCAGGCCTCTCCTACGAGCAGTACTTC; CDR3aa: CAWRATAGLSYEQYF
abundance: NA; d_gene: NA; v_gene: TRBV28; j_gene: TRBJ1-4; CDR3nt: TGTGCCAGCAGTTTTCCCGGCGGGGGTGGAGAAAAACTGTTTTTT; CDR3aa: CASSFPGGGGEKLFF
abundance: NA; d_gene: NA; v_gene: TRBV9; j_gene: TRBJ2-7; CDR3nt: TGTGCCAGCAGCGTAGATGCTAGCGTTTCCTACGAGCAGTACTTC; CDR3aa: CASSVDASVSYEQYF
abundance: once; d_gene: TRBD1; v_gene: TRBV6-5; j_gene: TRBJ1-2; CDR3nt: TGTGCCAGCAGTTACTACGGGACAGGGACTGGCTACACCTTC; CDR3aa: CASSYYGTGTGYTF
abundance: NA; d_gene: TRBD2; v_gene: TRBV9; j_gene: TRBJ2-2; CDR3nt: TGTGCCAGCAGCGGAATAGCGGGGGGGAACACCGGGGAGCTGTTTTTT; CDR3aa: CASSGIAGGNTGELFF
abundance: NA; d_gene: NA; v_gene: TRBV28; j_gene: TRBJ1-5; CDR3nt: TGTGCCAGCAGTTTTCCCCTAAGCAATCAGCCCCAGCATTTT; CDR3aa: CASSFPLSNQPQHF
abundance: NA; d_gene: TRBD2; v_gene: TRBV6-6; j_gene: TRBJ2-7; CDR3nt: TGTGCCAGCAGGCGGGAGGGGGGATCCTACGAGCAGTACTTC; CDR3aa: CASRREGGSYEQYF
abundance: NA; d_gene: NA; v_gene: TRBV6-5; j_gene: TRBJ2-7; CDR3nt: TGTGCCAGCAGTTACTCGAGGGACTCTACGCAGTACTTC; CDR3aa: CASSYSRDSTQYF
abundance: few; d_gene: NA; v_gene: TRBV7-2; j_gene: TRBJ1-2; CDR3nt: TGTGCCAGCAGCTTTACAGGAACTAACTATGGCTACACCTTC; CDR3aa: CASSFTGTNYGYTF
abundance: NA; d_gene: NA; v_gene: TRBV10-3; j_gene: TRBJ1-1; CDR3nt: TGTGCCATCAGCAGGGGCGGGCAAACTGAAGCTTTCTTT; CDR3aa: CAISRGGQTEAFF
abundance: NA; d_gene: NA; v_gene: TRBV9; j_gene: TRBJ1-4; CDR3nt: TGTGCCAGCAGCGCCCTGTCTGGCGGAAAACTGTTTTTT; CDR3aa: CASSALSGGKLFF
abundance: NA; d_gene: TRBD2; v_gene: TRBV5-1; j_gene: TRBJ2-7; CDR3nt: TGCGCCAGCAGCAACGGACTAGCGGGAATTGACGAGCAGTACTTC; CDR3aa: CASSNGLAGIDEQYF